This T cell receptor beta chain was recorded in a study of blood T cell repertoires in COVID-19. The wider study: Collection of acute and convalescent COVID-19 samples took place in the United States, Italy and Spain.

CDR1 SGHDT and CDR2 YYEEEE come from the germline V gene. The CDR3 spans 14 residues. Trimming took off 1 base at V and 3 bases at J, with 10 bases between the two ends. Clones were read by immunoSEQ multiplex PCR, and TCRdb kept only the in-frame ones, dropping some. The table has approximately 160,000 clones, roughly 83% seen once. The source material was peripheral blood. V usage is TRBV5-6 and J usage is TRBJ1-1, with D possibly matching TRBD1 (5 bases). The TCR was taken from a woman in her fifties or sixties with acute or convalescent COVID-19. CDR3 sequence: CASSLLGGDTEAFF. The CDR3 DNA follows: TGTGCCAGCAGCTTGTTGGGGGGTGACACTGAAGCTTTCTTT.